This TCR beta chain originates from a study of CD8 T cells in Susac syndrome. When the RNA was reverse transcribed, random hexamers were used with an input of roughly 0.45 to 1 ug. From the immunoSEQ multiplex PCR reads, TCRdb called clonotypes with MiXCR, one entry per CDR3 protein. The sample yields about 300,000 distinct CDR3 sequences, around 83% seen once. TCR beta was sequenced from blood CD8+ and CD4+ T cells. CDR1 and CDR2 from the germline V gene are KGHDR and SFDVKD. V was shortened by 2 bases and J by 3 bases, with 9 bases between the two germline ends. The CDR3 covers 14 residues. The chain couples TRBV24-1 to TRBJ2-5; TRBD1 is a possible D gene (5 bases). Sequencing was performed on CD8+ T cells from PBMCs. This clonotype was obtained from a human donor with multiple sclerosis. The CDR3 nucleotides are TGTGCCACCAGTGATTACTCAGGGAAAGAGACCCAGTACTTC. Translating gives CATSDYSGKETQYF.